This is a list of T cell receptor beta chains from one sample in a study of beta chain features in type 1 diabetes. This table comes from immunoSEQ multiplex PCR, and its TCRdb copy is limited to in-frame clones, with some not included. The sample yields fewer than 150,000 clones, 6% to 7.5% seen once. Source material: central memory CD4+ T cells from blood. These receptors were obtained from a woman between 25 and 40 years old in good health. Each CDR3 is given with its conserved first and last residue. The order of the fields is clone size, J gene, V gene, D gene, CDR3 DNA, CDR3 protein. A D gene is named only where the DNA matches it firmly. Size is stated for part of the rows, as once, few or many counts, or as a class when the clone is expanded.

>few|TRBJ2-5|TRBV19|.
TGTGCCAGTAGTAGTATCCTCCAAGAGACCCAGTACTTC
CASSSILQETQYF
>few|TRBJ2-7|TRBV30|.
TGTGCCTGGAGTGTAGCGGGTAGCTCCTACGAGCAGTACTTC
CAWSVAGSSYEQYF
>many|TRBJ2-7|TRBV28|TRBD1
TGTGCCAGCAGTTCTCCGGGACAGAGTCGCTACGAGCAGTACTTC
CASSSPGQSRYEQYF
>.|TRBJ1-1|TRBV6-5|TRBD1
TGTGCCAGCAGTTCCCTCTCGACAGGGGCGAACACTGAAGCTTTCTTT
CASSSLSTGANTEAFF
>few|TRBJ2-1|TRBV18|.
TGTGCCAGCTCACCGTTGGGCCAGGGGGGCGATGAGCAGTTCTTC
CASSPLGQGGDEQFF
>few|TRBJ2-5|TRBV9|.
TGTGCCAGCAGCTTGTTCGGGACCCAGTACTTC
CASSLFGTQYF
>few|TRBJ2-2|TRBV5-1|TRBD1
TGCGCCAGCAGCTTTACGGGACAGCCGAACACCGGGGAGCTGTTTTTT
CASSFTGQPNTGELFF
>few|TRBJ2-2|TRBV6-5|.
TGTGCCAGCAGTTACTCCACAGGGACCGGGGAGCTGTTTTTT
CASSYSTGTGELFF
>many|TRBJ2-3|TRBV30|TRBD2
TGTGCCTGGAGTAGTGGACTAGCGGGAGGCACAGATACGCAGTATTTT
CAWSSGLAGGTDTQYF
>.|TRBJ1-4|TRBV7-6|.
TGTGCCAGCAGCAGCAGCAGGGAAAAACTGTTTTTT
CASSSSREKLFF
>few|TRBJ2-7|TRBV7-2|TRBD1
TGTGCCAGCAGCTCACAGGGGGGAGAAACCTACGAGCAGTACTTC
CASSSQGGETYEQYF
>many|TRBJ1-1|TRBV18|.
TGTGCCAGCTCACTCCTCCAAACAGGGAAAAGGGCTGAAGCTTTCTTT
CASSLLQTGKRAEAFF
>few|TRBJ2-1|TRBV7-3|TRBD2
TGTGCCAGCAGCTTGGGGGGGTCGGACAATGAGCAGTTCTTC
CASSLGGSDNEQFF
>few|TRBJ2-1|TRBV4-2|TRBD2
TGTGCCAGCAGCCAAGATTGGGCGGGAGCAGGTGGTGGGAATGAGCAGTTCTTC
CASSQDWAGAGGGNEQFF
>few|TRBJ1-1|TRBV6-5|TRBD1
TGTGCCAGCAGCCCACGGACAGGGGACACTGAAGCTTTCTTT
CASSPRTGDTEAFF
>few|TRBJ1-2|TRBV4-3|.
TGCGCCAGCAGCCACCCAGGGGAGAGGGGCTACACCTTC
CASSHPGERGYTF
>.|TRBJ2-7|TRBV10-3|TRBD2
TGTGCCATCAGTGCGTCTAGCGGGAGGGCCGGCGAGCAGTACTTC
CAISASSGRAGEQYF
>.|TRBJ1-2|TRBV4-3|.
TGCGCCAGCAGCCAAGATCCGCAGACTAACTATGGCTACACCTTC
CASSQDPQTNYGYTF
>.|TRBJ2-1|TRBV27|TRBD2
TGTGCCAGCTCTAGCCCCCGAGGACTAGCGGGAGAAAATGAGCAGTTCTTC
CASSSPRGLAGENEQFF
>.|TRBJ1-1|TRBV2|.
TGTGCCAGCAATGGTGTGGATCAGGACACTGAAGCTTTCTTT
CASNGVDQDTEAFF
>.|TRBJ2-3|TRBV10-3|TRBD2
TGTGCCATTGGAGTAGCGGGAGGCACAGATACGCAGTATTTT
CAIGVAGGTDTQYF
>few|TRBJ2-3|TRBV9|TRBD2
TGTGCCAGCAGCGTCCTAGCGGGAGTGGGGGATACGCAGTATTTT
CASSVLAGVGDTQYF
>.|TRBJ2-7|TRBV19|.
TGTGCCAGTACCCAGGGTGCAGCGACCTACGAGCAGTACTTC
CASTQGAATYEQYF
>few|TRBJ2-2|TRBV5-4|TRBD1
TGTGCCAGCAGCTTGACAGGGGCCGGGGAGCTGTTTTTT
CASSLTGAGELFF
>.|TRBJ1-1|TRBV4-1|TRBD1
TGCGCCAGCAGCCGACAGGGGGAAACGACTGAAGCTTTCTTT
CASSRQGETTEAFF
>few|TRBJ2-5|TRBV28|TRBD2
TGTGCCAGCAGTCCTTTAGGGCCTAGCGGGAGGATGGGTAAAGAGACCCAGTACTTC
CASSPLGPSGRMGKETQYF
>.|TRBJ2-7|TRBV4-3|TRBD1
TGCGCCAGCAGCCAACGTACGGGACAGGGGACCTACGAGCAGTACTTC
CASSQRTGQGTYEQYF
>.|TRBJ2-2|TRBV7-3|.
TGTGCCAGCAGCTTACTGGGGCCGCCCGGGGAGCTGTTTTTT
CASSLLGPPGELFF
>.|TRBJ1-5|TRBV19|.
TGTGCCAGTAGTATGCGAGATAGCAATCAGCCCCAGCATTTT
CASSMRDSNQPQHF
>.|TRBJ1-1|TRBV6-6|.
TGTGCCAGCAGTCAAAACAGTGTCCGCACTGAAGCTTTCTTT
CASSQNSVRTEAFF
>few|TRBJ2-1|TRBV9|TRBD2
TGTGCCAGCAGCCCTAAGGGACTAGCGGACATGAATGAGCAGTTCTTC
CASSPKGLADMNEQFF
>.|TRBJ2-5|TRBV4-2|TRBD1
TGTGCCAGCAGCCAAGATCTCCAGGGGGCTGGGGAGACCCAGTACTTC
CASSQDLQGAGETQYF
>few|TRBJ2-7|TRBV2|TRBD2
TGTGCCAGCAGTGAGGACCCCCCCGGGAGGGCTAGCGGGACCTCCTACGAGCAGTACTTC
CASSEDPPGRASGTSYEQYF
>once|TRBJ2-1|TRBV4-2|TRBD1
TGTGCCACCTCCGGGACAGGCTACAATGAGCAGTTCTTC
CATSGTGYNEQFF
>.|TRBJ2-1|TRBV6-5|TRBD1
TGTGCCAGCAGTATCGACAGGGATCCCTACAATGAGCAGTTCTTC
CASSIDRDPYNEQFF
>few|TRBJ2-3|TRBV19|.
TGTGCCAGTAGTAGCGGAGGCACAGATACGCAGTATTTT
CASSSGGTDTQYF
>.|TRBJ2-1|TRBV9|TRBD2
TGTGCCAGCAGCGTGGGGCTAGCGGGAGGGCCGCTCGGCAATGAGCAGTTCTTC
CASSVGLAGGPLGNEQFF
>.|TRBJ2-1|TRBV7-3|.
TGTGCCAGCAGCCCAGTGGGGGCGACATACAATGAGCAGTTCTTC
CASSPVGATYNEQFF
>few|TRBJ2-2|TRBV7-9|.
TGTGCCAGCAGCCTACCTCCCAGGGCAAACACCGGGGAGCTGTTTTTT
CASSLPPRANTGELFF
>few|TRBJ2-1|TRBV4-1|.
TGCGCCAGCAGCCAAGAGGAAGGGCGGGTCTCCTACAATGAGCAGTTCTTC
CASSQEEGRVSYNEQFF
>few|TRBJ2-4|TRBV7-2|.
TGTGCCAGCAGCTTAGAAGACGGGTCCCCGGGCATTCAGTACTTC
CASSLEDGSPGIQYF
>few|TRBJ2-1|TRBV27|.
TGTGCCAGCAGTTTCCGGACTGATTCATACAATGAGCAGTTCTTC
CASSFRTDSYNEQFF
>few|TRBJ2-1|TRBV5-4|TRBD2
TGTGCCAGCAGCGCCGCCGGGACTAGCTACAATGAGCAGTTCTTC
CASSAAGTSYNEQFF
>many|TRBJ1-2|TRBV5-1|.
TGCGCCAGCAGCTTGGCTCCACAAGGAGGTTATGGCTACACCTTC
CASSLAPQGGYGYTF
>many|TRBJ2-7|TRBV29-1|.
TGCAGCGTTGCAGGGTACTACGAGCAGTACTTC
CSVAGYYEQYF
>few|TRBJ2-4|TRBV6-1|.
TGTGCCAGCAGGTCCCGGGACTTCCTGAACATTCAGTACTTC
CASRSRDFLNIQYF
>few|TRBJ2-5|TRBV27|TRBD2
TGTGCCAGCTCGTCCCCTGCTAGCGGGAGAGGTGAGACCCAGTACTTC
CASSSPASGRGETQYF
>few|TRBJ2-7|TRBV7-2|.
TGTGCCAGCAGCTTAGAGATTACGGGAGCCTACTCCTACGAGCAGTACTTC
CASSLEITGAYSYEQYF
>few|TRBJ2-2|TRBV25-1|TRBD2
TGTGCCAGCAGTGCCCCCCGGGGGGTAGCCGGGGAGCTGTTTTTT
CASSAPRGVAGELFF
>.|TRBJ2-3|TRBV5-5|TRBD1
TGTGCCAGCAGCCGGGACAGGGTGACAGATACGCAGTATTTT
CASSRDRVTDTQYF
>.|TRBJ2-3|TRBV5-1|TRBD2
TGCGCCAGCAGCAGCACGGGACTAGGGACCACAGATACGCAGTATTTT
CASSSTGLGTTDTQYF
>.|TRBJ1-2|TRBV7-2|.
TGTGCCAGCAGCTTAGTTTCGTATGGCTACACCTTC
CASSLVSYGYTF
>.|TRBJ2-7|TRBV6-6|TRBD2
TGTGCCAGCAGAGACACCAGCGGGGTGCAGTACTTC
CASRDTSGVQYF
>.|TRBJ2-5|TRBV11-2|TRBD2
TGTGCCAGCAGCTCCGATTCGGGGCTAGCGGGGACCCAGTACTTC
CASSSDSGLAGTQYF
>few|TRBJ1-4|TRBV7-8|.
TGTGCCAGCAGCCAGGGTTCTGAAAAACTGTTTTTT
CASSQGSEKLFF